The T cell receptor (beta chain) described here comes from a study of blood T cell repertoires in COVID-19. Overall study: There were acute and convalescent COVID-19 samples, and they came from the United States, Italy and Spain. In each case, the material was cDNA or gDNA derived from T cells, B-cell-depleted T cells, or PBMCs.

Original data processing: Researchers report that nucleated cell counts were estimated from reference gene primer amplification. Clones were read by immunoSEQ multiplex PCR, and TCRdb kept only the in-frame ones, dropping some. The DNA gave D and trimming, while V, J and clone size come from that table. Of 98,000 or so clones listed, around 84% are singletons. CDR1 and CDR2 (germline): SGHRS, YFSETQ. The CDR3 is 18 amino acids. V was clipped by 0 bases and J by 4 bases; unmatched bases: 9. This TCR was recovered from a man in his 60s with acute or convalescent COVID-19. The chain is built from TRBV5-1 and TRBJ2-3, with 12 bases fitting TRBD1. Sequenced sample: peripheral blood. The CDR3 region is CASSLGLPGQGASDTQYF. DNA of the CDR3: TGCGCCAGCAGCTTGGGACTACCGGGACAGGGGGCCTCAGATACGCAGTATTTT.